These 17 T cell receptor beta chains were all obtained from the same sample, sequenced in a study of T cells in Graves' hyperthyroidism and ophthalmopathy. TCR beta CDR3 region amplification was performed from RNA transcripts. HTBI primers drove first-round RT-PCR of the TCR CDR3. A single record per CDR3 protein comes from TCRdb applying MiXCR to the multiplex PCR reads. The sample contains 550,000 to 700,000 distinct CDR3 sequences, under 60% of which appear only once. Material: peripheral blood or thyroid tissue (not recorded which). The source of these receptors is an adult woman with Graves' disease, either hyperthyroidism or ophthalmopathy (not recorded which).

This clonotype was seen repeatedly, ten times or more. The junction does not match germline at one end; this may be a read error. The chain has TRBV4-1 and TRBJ1-4, with unresolved D. This CDR3 spans 11 amino acids. Germline assignment: CDR1 MGHRA and CDR2 YSYEKL. DNA of the CDR3: TGTGCCAGCAGCCAAGAAGGAAAACTGTTTTTT. Translated, it gives CASSQEGKLFF.

In this sample, this clonotype turned up many times. V is TRBV11-2 and J is TRBJ2-7; 8 nucleotides line up with TRBD1. The V gene end was trimmed by 5 bases and the J gene end by 5 bases; junction bases not matched to a gene: 2. This CDR3 region has 12 residues. Germline lookup yields CDR1 SGHAT and CDR2 FQNNGV. The CDR3 DNA follows: TGTGCCAGCAGCGGGGACAGGCACGAGCAGTACTTC. It is translated as CASSGDRHEQYF. The complete variable domain, with remaining parts taken from reference TRBV11-2 and TRBJ2-7, reads EAGVAQSPRYKIIEKRQSVAFWCNPISGHATLYWYQQILGQGPKLLIQFQNNGVVDDSQLPKDRFSAERLKGVDSTLKIQPAKLEDSAVYLCASSGDRHEQYFGPGTRLTVT.

The chain recombines TRBV30 with TRBJ2-5; D is possibly TRBD1 (5 bases). Germline CDR1 reads GTSNPN; CDR2 reads SVGIG (reference sequence). The CDR3 contains 14 residues. V dropped 0 bases and J dropped 2 bases, with 10 bases sitting between them. The CDR3 reads CAWSVRQKQETQYF. CDR3 nucleotides: TGTGCCTGGAGTGTCCGACAGAAACAAGAGACCCAGTACTTC.

This clonotype was counted ten times or more. The chain carries TRBV20-1 and TRBJ1-1, with D unclear. Germline V lookup: CDR1 DFQATT, CDR2 SNEGSKA (reference sequence). The V end was cut by 6 bases, the J end by 1 base, with 12 bases between. This CDR3 spans 13 amino acids. The chain's CDR3 is CSAQRASNTEAFF. As DNA, the CDR3 is TGCAGTGCCCAGAGGGCGTCGAACACTGAAGCTTTCTTT.

The chain combines TRBV19 with TRBJ2-7; D ambiguous. V shed 4 bases and J shed 4 bases, with 14 bases lying between them. The germline gives CDR1 LNHDA, CDR2 SQIVND (reference sequence). This CDR3 spans 14 amino acids. CDR3 nucleotides: TGTGCCAGTAGTAGTCTCGGCAGATCTTACGAGCAGTACTTC. As protein: CASSSLGRSYEQYF.

The table lists this clonotype with a count of one. V usage is TRBV15 and J usage is TRBJ1-2; tentatively, D is TRBD1 (6 bases). Germline V CDR1 and CDR2: LNHNV, YYDKDF (reference sequence). This CDR3 spans 14 amino acids. Trimming cost V 3 bases and J 2 bases, with 10 bases left between them. The CDR3, as DNA: TGTGCCACCAGCAGCCGGGGGCCCAACTATGGCTACACCTTC. Translating gives CATSSRGPNYGYTF.

As concerns this clonotype: Mismatch with germline at one junction end may stem from a read error. The J gene is TRBJ1-3, the V gene TRBV30; TRBD1 aligns across 8 bases. The CDR3 totals 15 residues. From germline, CDR1 is GTSNPN and CDR2 SVGIG (reference sequence). CDR3 DNA: TGTGCCTGTACGGGACAGGCAAGATTTGGAAACACCTTATATTTT. Translation: CACTGQARFGNTLYF.

The gene calls are TRBV30 and TRBJ2-7; D possibly corresponds to TRBD1 (6 bases). The V gene's germline CDR1 is GTSNPN and CDR2 SVGIG (reference sequence). V gave up 0 bases and J gave up 6 bases, with 9 bases separating them. This CDR3 is 12 amino acids long. This chain's CDR3 is CAWSVWGPEQYF. The DNA of the CDR3 is TGTGCCTGGAGTGTATGGGGGCCCGAGCAGTACTTC.

This clonotype is a singleton in its sample. V gene TRBV14 combines with J gene TRBJ2-1, with D perhaps matching TRBD1 (6 bases). This CDR3 has 16 residues. From germline, CDR1 is SGHDN and CDR2 FVKESK. V gave up 4 bases and J gave up 5 bases, with 18 bases separating them. Here the CDR3 reads CASSPMDSTYHNEQFF. CDR3 DNA: TGTGCCAGCAGCCCGATGGACAGCACTTATCACAATGAGCAGTTCTTC.

This clonotype has a handful of counts. This chain joins TRBV20-1 and TRBJ1-2; possibly TRBD1 for D (5 bases). This CDR3 contains 13 residues. Trimming removed 3 bases from V and 5 bases from J, with 13 bases in between. From germline, CDR1 is DFQATT and CDR2 SNEGSKA (reference sequence). The CDR3 sequence: CSASKGSGYGYTF. The DNA for the CDR3 is TGCAGTGCTAGTAAGGGGAGCGGGTATGGCTACACCTTC.

This clonotype appeared many times. This chain joins TRBV5-8 and TRBJ2-7; 12 nucleotides align to TRBD2. J lost 5 bases, V lost 7 bases, and 7 bases had no gene match. CDR1 is SGHTS, CDR2 YDEGEE, per germline. CDR3 length: 14 amino acids. Written as DNA, the CDR3 is TGTGCCAGCCGACTAGCGGGAGTTGGGGACGAGCAGTACTTC. This translates into CASRLAGVGDEQYF. Full variable domain (remainder filled in from reference TRBV5-8 and TRBJ2-7): EAGVTQSPTHLIKTRGQQATLRCSPISGHTSVYWYQQALGLGLQFLLWYDEGEERNRGNFPPRFSGRQFPNYSSELNVNALELEDSALYLCASRLAGVGDEQYFGPGTRLTVT.

V and J are TRBV6-5 and TRBJ2-2; D ambiguous. The CDR3 has 14 amino acids. The V gene's germline CDR1 is MNHEY and CDR2 SVGAGI. V lost 1 base, J lost 1 base, and 4 bases lay in between. The DNA of the CDR3 is TGTGCCAGCAGTTACTTCAAGAACACCGGGGAGCTGTTTTTT. This codes for CASSYFKNTGELFF.

This clonotype occurred a few times. The V gene is TRBV12-3 or TRBV12-4, the J gene TRBJ1-6; 7 bases agree with TRBD1. The CDR3 is 17 residues long. After removal of 6 bases from V and 3 bases from J, the junction contained 11 bases not matched to a gene. The CDR3 spells CASRGQTSRDYNSPLHF. The CDR3 region has the DNA TGTGCCAGCAGGGGACAGACCTCAAGGGACTATAATTCACCCCTCCACTTT.

This chain uses TRBV2 with TRBJ1-1; the D gene is possibly TRBD1 (5 bases). V was clipped by 8 bases and J by 4 bases, with 14 bases between them. Per germline, CDR1 SNHLY and CDR2 FYNNEI. This CDR3 has 13 amino acids. The CDR3 here is CASWPGGVTEAFF. CDR3 coding DNA: TGTGCCAGCTGGCCCGGGGGGGTCACTGAAGCTTTCTTT.

Details on this clonotype: One end of the junction is discordant with germline, which a read error may explain. The chain employs TRBV7-9 and TRBJ2-2; 11 bases are shared with TRBD2. Looked up from germline, CDR1 is SEHNR and CDR2 is FQNEAQ (reference sequence). The CDR3 totals 19 residues. CDR3 sequence: CASSLVGTSGKSSYNEQFF. In nucleotides, the CDR3 is TGTGCCAGCAGCTTAGTCGGGACTAGCGGAAAGAGCTCCTACAATGAGCAGTTTTTT.

The rearrangement uses TRBV29-1 and TRBJ1-2; D is possibly TRBD1 (5 bases). CDR1 and CDR2 (germline): SQVTM, ANQGSEA. Trimming shortened V by 8 bases and J by 4 bases, and 14 bases separated the two germline ends. This CDR3 contains 12 residues. This CDR3 reads CSLRGASYGYTF. CDR3 coding DNA: TGCAGCTTGAGAGGGGCGAGCTATGGCTACACCTTC.

This sequence joins TRBV7-9 and TRBJ1-2; 7 bases are a match to TRBD1. The length of the CDR3 is 14 residues. Trimming cost V 5 bases and J 5 bases; bases outside gene matches: 8. Germline CDR1 SEHNR, CDR2 FQNEAQ (reference sequence). CDR3 amino acids: CASSHRDSLYGYTF. CDR3 nucleotides: TGTGCCAGCAGCCACCGGGACAGCCTTTATGGCTACACCTTC.